The 10 T cell receptor beta chains reported below all come from one sample, sequenced in a study of radiation and T cells in renal cell carcinoma. Time point meaning: blood 4 weeks post-SBRT, at nephrectomy. The treatment here: 15 Gy SBRT to primary tumor, nephrectomy 4 weeks later. Clones were sequenced by immunoSEQ multiplex PCR, and TCRdb holds only the in-frame ones, with some missing. Found here are around 100,000 clones, around 84% of them singletons; the top ten hold roughly 7.6%. The starting material was blood, obtained from a patient whose treatment included radiotherapy and nephrectomy. These receptors were obtained from a man aged 55 to 70 with renal cell carcinoma.

This clone was recorded a few times. The gene calls are TRBV19 and TRBJ1-1; tentatively, D is TRBD1 (5 bases). The CDR3 extends over 11 amino acids. Trimming removed 5 bases at V and 6 bases at J, with 7 bases between. Germline V lookup: CDR1 LNHDA, CDR2 SQIVND (reference sequence). CDR3 loop: CASSPGPEAFF. The CDR3 bases are TGTGCCAGTAGTCCAGGGCCTGAAGCTTTCTTT.

The J gene is TRBJ2-2, the V gene TRBV7-9, with 8 bases that match TRBD2. Losses at the gene ends were 5 bases for V and 0 bases for J; bases not matched to a gene: 2. This CDR3 has 15 amino acids. CDR1 SEHNR and CDR2 FQNEAQ come from the germline V gene (reference sequence). The CDR3 DNA is TGTGCCAGCAGCCCGGGAGGGTCGAACACCGGGGAGCTGTTTTTT. Amino acids: CASSPGGSNTGELFF. The whole variable domain, remainder taken from reference TRBV7-9 and TRBJ2-2, is DTGVSQNPRHKITKRGQNVTFRCDPISEHNRLYWYRQTLGQGPEFLTYFQNEAQLEKSRLLSDRFSAERPKGSFSTLEIQRTEQGDSAMYLCASSPGGSNTGELFFGEGSRLTVL.

The chain joins TRBV19 to TRBJ1-5, with 7 bases identical to TRBD1. The CDR3 is made up of 16 amino acids. From germline, CDR1 is LNHDA and CDR2 SQIVND (reference sequence). Trimming took 3 bases from V and 0 from J; bases not matched to a gene: 5. CDR3 residues: CASSIGTAYSNQPQHF. Here the CDR3 DNA reads TGTGCCAGTAGTATTGGGACAGCTTATAGCAATCAGCCCCAGCATTTT.

J is TRBJ2-1 and V is TRBV20-1; 7 bases line up with TRBD1. V lost 5 bases, J lost 8 bases, and 3 bases stayed unmatched. The CDR3 extends over 11 amino acids. Germline CDR1 is DFQATT and CDR2 is SNEGSKA (reference sequence). CDR3 sequence (DNA): TGCAGTGCTGGGACAGTCTATGAGCAGTTCTTC. It specifies CSAGTVYEQFF.

The J gene is TRBJ2-7, the V gene TRBV28, with TRBD2 as a possible D gene (5 bases). CDR3 length equals 19 residues. Germline values: CDR1 MDHEN, CDR2 SYDVKM. V lost 4 bases and J lost 2, with 27 bases in between. The CDR3 nucleotides are TGTGCCAGCAGTTCCCTTACTAGGGTGGGAAATCTGCGTACCTACGAGCAGTACTTC. Its protein is CASSSLTRVGNLRTYEQYF. Full variable domain (rest looked up from reference TRBV28 and TRBJ2-7): DVKVTQSSRYLVKRTGEKVFLECVQDMDHENMFWYRQDPGLGLRLIYFSYDVKMKEKGDIPEGYSVSREKKERFSLILESASTNQTSMYLCASSSLTRVGNLRTYEQYFGPGTRLTVT.

The genes are TRBV29-1 and TRBJ2-7; 11 nucleotides agree with TRBD2. V trimming: 7 bases; J trimming: 5 bases; junction bases outside the gene matches: 4. The CDR3 consists of 12 residues. CDR1 SQVTM and CDR2 ANQGSEA come from the germline V gene. The CDR3 loop is CSGTSGSDEQYF. CDR3 in DNA: TGCAGCGGCACTAGCGGGAGCGACGAGCAGTACTTC.

The J gene is TRBJ2-1, the V gene TRBV9; 10 nucleotides match TRBD2. Germline CDR1 SGDLS, CDR2 YYNGEE. This CDR3 has 15 amino acids. V was pared by 3 bases and J by 3 bases, with 3 bases of the junction left unmatched. CDR3: CASSARTSGYNEQFF. The CDR3 DNA sequence: TGTGCCAGCAGCGCCCGGACTAGCGGCTACAATGAGCAGTTCTTC.

The chain couples TRBV28 to TRBJ2-7; 11 bases are shared with TRBD2. Unmatched junction bases numbered 8, after V lost 4 bases and J lost 6 bases. The CDR3 runs 15 residues. Germline assignment: CDR1 MDHEN and CDR2 SYDVKM. The CDR3: CASSSLAGGGSEQYF. The DNA for the CDR3 is TGTGCCAGCAGTTCCCTAGCGGGAGGAGGGAGCGAGCAGTACTTC.

The CDR3 DNA reads as TGTGCCAGCAGCTCTACAGGGAGGCTAGCCAAAAACATTCAGTACTTC. The encoded protein is CASSSTGRLAKNIQYF. V gene TRBV5-6 combines with J gene TRBJ2-4; D is perhaps TRBD1 or TRBD2 (6 bases each). Trimming took off 3 bases at V and 0 bases at J, with 13 bases between the two ends. The CDR3 consists of 16 residues. Germline V CDR1 and CDR2: SGHDT, YYEEEE.

The chain recombines TRBV25-1 with TRBJ2-7; 8 nucleotides align to TRBD1. The CDR3 is 16 residues long. Germline V gives CDR1 MGHDK, CDR2 SYGVNS. Losses at the gene ends were 3 bases for V and 3 bases for J; bases not matched to a gene: 10. CDR3: CASSDYTGTGLYEQYF. CDR3 DNA: TGTGCCAGCAGTGATTATACCGGGACAGGACTCTACGAGCAGTACTTC.